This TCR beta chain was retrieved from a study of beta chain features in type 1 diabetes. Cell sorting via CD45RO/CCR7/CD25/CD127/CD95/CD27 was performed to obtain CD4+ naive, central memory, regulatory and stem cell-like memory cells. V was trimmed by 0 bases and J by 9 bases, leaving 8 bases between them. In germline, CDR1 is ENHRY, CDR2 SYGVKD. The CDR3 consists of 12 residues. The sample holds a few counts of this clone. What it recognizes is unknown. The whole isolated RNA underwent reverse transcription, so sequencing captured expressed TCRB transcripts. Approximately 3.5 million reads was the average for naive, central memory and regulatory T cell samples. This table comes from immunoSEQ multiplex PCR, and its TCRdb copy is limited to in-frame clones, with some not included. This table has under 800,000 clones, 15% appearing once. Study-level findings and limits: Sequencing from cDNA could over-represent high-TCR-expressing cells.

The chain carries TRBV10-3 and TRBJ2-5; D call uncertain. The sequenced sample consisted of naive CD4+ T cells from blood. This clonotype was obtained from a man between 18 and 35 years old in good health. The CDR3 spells CAISESVPAQYF. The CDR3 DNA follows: TGTGCCATCAGTGAGTCGGTACCCGCCCAGTACTTC.